These 5 T cell receptor beta chains were all obtained from the same sample, sequenced in a study of metastatic and nonmetastatic thyroid tumors. Every patient underwent thyroid surgery untreated. TCRdb re-analyzed the PCR reads through MiXCR. The sample has tens of thousands of clones; 24% are singletons. Sequencing was carried out using blood. These receptor sequences come from a female donor with papillary thyroid cancer or a benign thyroid nodule (not recorded which). Some clones in this sample may be carry-over from other donors' samples.

This clone turned up a few times. Distinct nucleotide sequences in the sample also encode this CDR3. V is TRBV5-4 and J is TRBJ1-4; D is unresolved. This CDR3 is built from 13 residues. V lost 1 base to trimming and J lost 5 bases, with 6 bases between them. In germline, CDR1 is SGHNT, CDR2 YYREEE (reference sequence). CDR3 protein: CASSLQENEKLFF. DNA of the CDR3: TGTGCCAGCAGCTTGCAGGAGAATGAAAAACTGTTTTTT.

The chain uses TRBV6-1 and TRBJ2-3; D is perhaps TRBD1 or TRBD2 (5 bases each). Germline V gives CDR1 MNHNS, CDR2 SASEGT. The CDR3 spans 14 residues. Trimming pared 10 bases from V and 2 bases from J, leaving 16 bases between. The CDR3 nucleotides read TGTGCCACCGACGGGGAACAGGACACAGATACGCAGTATTTT. The encoded protein is CATDGEQDTDTQYF.

This clone showed up many times. This chain connects TRBV12-3 or TRBV12-4 to TRBJ2-3; D might be TRBD1 (5 bases). The ends were cut back, 5 bases at V and 4 bases at J, with 19 bases in the middle. This CDR3 region has 16 residues. The CDR3 DNA is TGTGCCAGCAGTCACAACAGGCGTCCCCCCGCAGATACGCAGTATTTT. This sequence encodes CASSHNRRPPADTQYF.

This clone was recorded at least ten times. The chain carries TRBV6-5 and TRBJ2-3, with 7 bases identical to TRBD1. V lost 1 base and J lost 2; bases outside the gene matches: 6. The CDR3 totals 16 residues. Germline CDR1 is MNHEY and CDR2 is SVGAGI. CDR3 residues: CASSYLRDRHTDTQYF. In DNA form, the CDR3 reads TGTGCCAGCAGTTACTTGAGGGACAGACACACAGATACGCAGTATTTT.

This clone appeared many times. This sequence joins TRBV12-3 or TRBV12-4 and TRBJ2-1, with 7 nucleotides matching TRBD2. The CDR3 consists of 15 residues. J was trimmed by 4 bases and V by 5 bases; bases with no gene match: 8. CDR3 DNA: TGTGCCAGCAGTCTGAGCGGGACTTTTTACAATGAGCAGTTCTTC. Encoded protein: CASSLSGTFYNEQFF.